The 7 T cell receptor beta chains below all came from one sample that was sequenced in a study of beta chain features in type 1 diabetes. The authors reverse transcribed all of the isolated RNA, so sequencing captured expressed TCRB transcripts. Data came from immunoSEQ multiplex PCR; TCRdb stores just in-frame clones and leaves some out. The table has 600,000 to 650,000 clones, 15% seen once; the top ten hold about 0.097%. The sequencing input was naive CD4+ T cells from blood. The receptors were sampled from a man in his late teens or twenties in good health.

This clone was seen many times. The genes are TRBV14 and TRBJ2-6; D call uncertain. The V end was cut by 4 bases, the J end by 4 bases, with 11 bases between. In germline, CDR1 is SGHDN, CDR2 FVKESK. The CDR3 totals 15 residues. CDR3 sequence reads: CASSLSMPGANVLTF. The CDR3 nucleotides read TGTGCCAGCAGCCTCTCTATGCCCGGGGCCAACGTCCTGACTTTC.

In nucleotides, the CDR3 is TGTGCCAGCAAACCGGCCTCTGGAAACACCATATATTTT. Amino acids: CASKPASGNTIYF. The chain joins TRBV6-6 to TRBJ1-3; no clear D gene. This CDR3 has 13 residues. V was cut by 7 bases and J by 0 bases, with 7 bases left in between. Germline assignment: CDR1 MNHNY and CDR2 SVGAGI (reference sequence).

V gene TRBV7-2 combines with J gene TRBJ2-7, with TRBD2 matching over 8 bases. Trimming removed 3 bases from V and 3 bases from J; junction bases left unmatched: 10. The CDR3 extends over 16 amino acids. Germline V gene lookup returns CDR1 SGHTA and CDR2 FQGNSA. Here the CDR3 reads CASSFNIAGSYYEQYF. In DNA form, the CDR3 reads TGTGCCAGCAGCTTTAACATAGCGGGGAGTTACTACGAGCAGTACTTC. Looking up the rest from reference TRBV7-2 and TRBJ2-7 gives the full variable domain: GAGVSQSPSNKVTEKGKDVELRCDPISGHTALYWYRQSLGQGLEFLIYFQGNSAPDKSGLPSDRFSAERTGGSVSTLTIQRTQQEDSAVYLCASSFNIAGSYYEQYFGPGTRLTVT.

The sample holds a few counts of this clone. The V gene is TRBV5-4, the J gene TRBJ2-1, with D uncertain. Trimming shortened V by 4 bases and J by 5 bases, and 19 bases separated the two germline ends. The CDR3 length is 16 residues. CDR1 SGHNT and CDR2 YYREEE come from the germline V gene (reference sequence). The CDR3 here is CASSPLRTTSHNEQFF. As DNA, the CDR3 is TGTGCCAGCAGCCCCCTTAGGACGACCAGTCACAATGAGCAGTTCTTC. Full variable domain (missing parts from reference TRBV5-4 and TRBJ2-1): ETGVTQSPTHLIKTRGQQVTLRCSSQSGHNTVSWYQQALGQGPQFIFQYYREEENGRGNFPPRFSGLQFPNYSSELNVNALELDDSALYLCASSPLRTTSHNEQFFGPGTRLTVL.

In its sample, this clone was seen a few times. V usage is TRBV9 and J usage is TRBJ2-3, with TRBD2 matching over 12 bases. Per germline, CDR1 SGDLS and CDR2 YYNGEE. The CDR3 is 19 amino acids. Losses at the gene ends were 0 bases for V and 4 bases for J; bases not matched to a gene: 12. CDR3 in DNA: TGTGCCAGCAGCGTAGCTTATAGACTAGCGGGAGATTTGCCAGATACGCAGTATTTT. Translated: CASSVAYRLAGDLPDTQYF.

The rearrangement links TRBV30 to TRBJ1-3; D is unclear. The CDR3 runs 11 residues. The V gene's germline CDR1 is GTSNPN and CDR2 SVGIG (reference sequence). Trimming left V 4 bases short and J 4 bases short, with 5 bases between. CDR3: CAWTPGNTIYF. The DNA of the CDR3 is TGTGCCTGGACTCCCGGAAACACCATATATTTT.

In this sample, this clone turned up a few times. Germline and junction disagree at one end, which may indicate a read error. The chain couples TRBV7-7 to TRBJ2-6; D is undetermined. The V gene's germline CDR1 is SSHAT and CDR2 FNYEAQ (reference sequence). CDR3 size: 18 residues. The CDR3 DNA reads TGTGCTAGCAGCCCCGAACCCAGGTCTAGCTCTGGGGCCAACGTCCTGACTTTC. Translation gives CASSPEPRSSSGANVLTF.